These 14 T cell receptor beta chains came from one sample sequenced in a study of CD8+CD57+ T cells in acquired aplastic anemia listed by TCRdb under 2018. Patients chosen for sequencing had shown expansion of CD8+CD57+ cells by flow cytometry. TCRdb records Illumina HiSeq 2000 as the sequencer. Genomic DNA served as template for TCR beta VDJ combination and CDR3 sequence profiling. Using fastp trimming at Q25 and MiXCR clonotype assembly, TCRdb reanalyzed the public sequencing data and kept in-frame beta chains. Rows with a matching CDR3 protein are joined into one entry that keeps the most common DNA and genes. The sample includes 200,000 to 300,000 distinct CDR3 sequences, with 82% observed a single time. The ten biggest clones cover 35% to 50% of the sample. Specimen: sorted CD4+, CD8+, or CD8+CD57+ T cells (not recorded which) from PBMCs. All receptors come from a human donor with aplastic anemia.

The table lists this clonotype with a count of one. Given the absence of the conserved phenylalanine or tryptophan at the CDR3 end, a read error is likely. This chain connects TRBV7-9 to TRBJ2-1, with a possible D match to TRBD2 (6 bases). The CDR3 is made up of 13 amino acids. The germline V gene has CDR1 SEHNR and CDR2 FQNEAQ (reference sequence). V gave up 6 bases and J gave up 12 bases, with 18 bases separating them. For the CDR3, the DNA is TGTGCCAGCAGTGATGGGGGGATCCATGGGCAGTTCGAC. This codes for CASSDGGIHGQFD.

This clonotype was seen a handful of times. The chain couples TRBV10-2 to TRBJ2-5; 7 nucleotides match TRBD2. Looked up from germline, CDR1 is WSHSY and CDR2 is SAAADI. The V and J ends lost 2 bases and 4 bases, in that order; junction bases with no gene match: 1. The CDR3 totals 13 residues. The CDR3 coding sequence is TGCGCCAGCAGTGAGACTAGCGCAGAGACCCAGTACTTC. It encodes CASSETSAETQYF.

The chain carries TRBV10-1 and TRBJ2-3, with TRBD2 identical over 16 bases. With 8 bases clipped from V and 8 bases from J, the junction kept 13 bases outside the gene matches. Germline CDR1 WNHNN, CDR2 SYGVQD (reference sequence). This CDR3 region has 17 residues. CDR3 sequence (DNA): TGCGCCAGCCGTTCCGGGACTAGCGGGAGGGCCGATGCTACGCAGTATTTT. Protein product: CASRSGTSGRADATQYF.

The gene calls are TRBV5-4 and TRBJ1-6; D is unresolved. The V gene lost 1 base and the J gene lost 9 bases, with 11 bases spanning the gap. The CDR3 totals 14 residues. CDR1 and CDR2 from the germline V gene are SGHNT and YYREEE (reference sequence). In nucleotides, the CDR3 is TGTGCCAGCAGCTTGACTAGCGTACTTTCACCCCTCCACTTT. Its translation: CASSLTSVLSPLHF. Together with reference TRBV5-4 and TRBJ1-6, the CDR3 gives the full variable domain: ETGVTQSPTHLIKTRGQQVTLRCSSQSGHNTVSWYQQALGQGPQFIFQYYREEENGRGNFPPRFSGLQFPNYSSELNVNALELDDSALYLCASSLTSVLSPLHFGNGTRLTVT.

The chain uses TRBV9 and TRBJ2-1; 8 bases match TRBD2. Germline loops: CDR1 SGDLS, CDR2 YYNGEE. V shed 2 bases, J shed 8 bases, and the junction held 12 bases outside the gene matches. This CDR3 has 16 residues. CDR3 residues: CASSVERGGGNYEQFF. CDR3 sequence (DNA): TGTGCCAGCAGCGTTGAAAGAGGCGGGGGGAATTATGAGCAGTTCTTC.

Note on this clonotype: A much larger clone sits a single nucleotide away, making a read error possible. Because the CDR3 is missing its conserved closing phenylalanine or tryptophan, this is likely a read error. The DNA is omitted, as the CDR3 cannot be located on it reliably, and the CDR3 follows TCRdb's listing. This chain uses TRBV7-3 with TRBJ2-2; the D call in the table, TRBD1, was not verified against the DNA. The CDR3 numbers 13 amino acids, ends counted. Germline V lookup: CDR1 SGHTA, CDR2 FQGTGA. CDR3 amino acids: CASSRQAYAVEHC.

Details on this clonotype: Likely a read error: the CDR3 ends without its conserved phenylalanine or tryptophan. It is unclear where the CDR3 begins or ends on the DNA, so no DNA is shown, and the CDR3 is as TCRdb lists it. V usage is TRBV9 and J usage is TRBJ1-5; the table's D call, TRBD1, was not checked against the DNA. The V gene's germline CDR1 is SGDLS and CDR2 YYNGEE. The CDR3 is 15 residues long, ends included. CDR3 sequence: CASSAGVRPEHRYAV.

This clonotype is a singleton in its sample. The DNA is left out, because the CDR3 cannot be placed on it with certainty; the CDR3 is given as TCRdb lists it. This sequence joins TRBV2 and TRBJ2-3; the table's D call TRBD2 went unverified against the DNA. Germline V lookup: CDR1 SNHLY, CDR2 FYNNEI. Ends included, the CDR3 has 14 residues. The CDR3 here is CASSVAGGTDKLFF.

This clonotype was seen only a few times. The chain is built from TRBV24-1 and TRBJ2-1; 12 bases agree with TRBD2. CDR1 KGHDR and CDR2 SFDVKD come from the germline V gene. This CDR3 comprises 15 residues. V was clipped by 4 bases and J by 9 bases; unmatched bases: 6. The CDR3 loop reads CATSDFPSGRVEQFF. The CDR3 bases are TGTGCCACCAGTGACTTTCCTAGCGGGAGGGTTGAGCAGTTCTTC.

The CDR3 spells CASNPQGADSPLHF. The DNA for the CDR3 is TGTGCCAGCAACCCTCAGGGGGCGGATTCACCCCTCCACTTT. The chain joins TRBV2 to TRBJ1-6; 8 bases are shared with TRBD1. The CDR3 extends over 14 amino acids. V trimming: 7 bases; J trimming: 8 bases; junction bases outside the gene matches: 7. Germline CDR1 reads SNHLY; CDR2 reads FYNNEI.

This clonotype has only one observation. The chain couples TRBV7-9 to TRBJ2-7, with D possibly being TRBD1 (7 bases). The CDR3 loop spans 18 amino acids. Trimming cost V 3 bases and J 1 base, with 22 bases left between them. CDR1 SEHNR and CDR2 FQNEAQ come from the germline V gene (reference sequence). The CDR3 here is CASSFQGGGTALSYEQYF. The CDR3 DNA reads TGTGCCAGCAGCTTTCAAGGAGGCGGGACAGCCCTTTCCTACGAGCAGTACTTC.

With respect to this clonotype: A read error may produce the germline difference seen at one junction end. V gene TRBV7-9 combines with J gene TRBJ2-6; D is perhaps TRBD1 (5 bases). Germline lookup yields CDR1 SEHNR and CDR2 FQNEAQ (reference sequence). This CDR3 spans 15 amino acids. For the CDR3, the DNA is TGTGCCAGCAGCCCTCGGAGCTGTGGGGCCAACGTCGTGCCTTTC. As protein: CASSPRSCGANVVPF.

Remarks on this clonotype: The junction does not match germline at one end; this may be a read error. The V gene is TRBV9, the J gene TRBJ1-2; 7 nucleotides match TRBD1. Looked up from germline, CDR1 is SGDLS and CDR2 is YYNGEE. CDR3 length: 14 residues. DNA for the CDR3: TGTGCCACCAGCGGAGGGGGCGTTGGCTACGAGCAGTCCTTC. It yields the protein CATSGGGVGYEQSF.

The rearrangement joins TRBV11-2 to TRBJ2-7; tentative D call: TRBD1 (5 bases). Trimming took 0 bases from V and 2 from J, leaving 8 bases between them. The germline CDR1 and CDR2 sequences are SGHAT and FQNNGV. The CDR3 consists of 14 residues. In DNA, the CDR3 is TGTGCCAGCAGCTTAGAGGTGACAGCCTACGAGCAGTACTTC. Residues: CASSLEVTAYEQYF.